This T cell receptor beta chain was captured in a study of long-term antiretroviral therapy in people with HIV. As to this clone: Its antigen is not identified.

Germline CDR1 and CDR2: SGHDT and YYEEEE. The CDR3 is 13 residues long. Unmatched junction bases numbered 6, after V lost 4 bases and J lost 5 bases. Assay version v3.0 of immunoSEQ was used, and it was run at survey level. The repertoire was sequenced with immunoSEQ multiplex PCR; TCRdb's copy has only in-frame clones and lacks some. The sample holds 20,000 to 30,000 clones, 70% to 90% seen once. Study conclusions and caveats: Clones showing expansion before ART dominated the repertoire at all time points. Controls had broader CDR3 length ranges than HIV repertoires did. The data indicate that diversity increased after ART but remained below transplant donor controls.

Every donor contributed at least one pre-ART and at least two post-ART PBMC samples. The chain has TRBV5-6 and TRBJ2-7; TRBD1 matches at 7 bases. The sequencing here drew on unsorted PBMCs, taken more than 4.3 years after starting antiretroviral therapy. This TCR came from a man aged 30 to 45 with HIV. The CDR3 is CASSGTGEDEQYF. CDR3 nucleotides: TGTGCCAGCAGCGGCACAGGGGAAGACGAGCAGTACTTC.